Following are 25 T cell receptor beta chains from one sample sequenced in a study of cytomegalovirus exposure and HLA in healthy donors. 13 Jbeta primers and 60 Vbeta primers were used for the PCR. Measured with immunoSEQ multiplex PCR; TCRdb has only the in-frame clones, and not every one. Of 100,000 to 150,000 clones listed, roughly 82% are singletons. The sample was PBMCs. These TCRs come from a male donor in good health and CMV-seropositive.

The chain recombines TRBV6-1 with TRBJ2-7, with 9 bases matching TRBD1. The CDR3 is 13 residues long. The germline V gene encodes CDR1 MNHNS and CDR2 SASEGT. J lost 3 bases, V lost 7 bases, and 4 bases had no gene match. DNA for the CDR3: TGTGCCAGCATACAGGGGGCTAACTACGAGCAGTACTTC. Translated, it gives CASIQGANYEQYF.

CDR3 region: CASSYSAGRGWGEQFF. CDR3 in DNA: TGTGCCAGCAGTTACTCGGCCGGGAGGGGGTGGGGTGAGCAGTTCTTC. This chain links TRBV6-5 with TRBJ2-1, with TRBD2 identical over 8 bases. The CDR3 totals 16 residues. Germline CDR1 MNHEY, CDR2 SVGAGI. With 0 bases clipped from V and 9 bases from J, the junction kept 10 bases outside the gene matches.

V and J are TRBV4-3 and TRBJ1-1, with 7 bases that match TRBD1. Trimming took 4 bases from V and 8 from J; bases not matched to a gene: 7. Germline CDR1 LGHNA, CDR2 YSLEER. The CDR3 spans 13 residues. The DNA of the CDR3 is TGCGCCAGCAGCCTAGAAAGACAGGGAGAAGCTTTCTTT. Its protein is CASSLERQGEAFF.

The chain carries TRBV9 and TRBJ2-1; tentatively, D is TRBD2 (6 bases). V was trimmed by 0 bases and J by 8 bases, leaving 21 bases between them. The CDR3 runs 17 residues. Germline loops: CDR1 SGDLS, CDR2 YYNGEE. CDR3 amino acids: CASSVEAAGLTRDEQFF. As DNA, the CDR3 is TGTGCCAGCAGCGTAGAAGCGGCGGGGCTCACGCGGGATGAGCAGTTCTTC.

This clone appeared once. V and J are TRBV28 and TRBJ1-2; D might be TRBD1 (5 bases). Germline V lookup: CDR1 MDHEN, CDR2 SYDVKM. Trimming removed 8 bases at V and 5 bases at J, with 18 bases between. The CDR3 is 14 amino acids. The CDR3 loop reads CASSAGGRRYGYTF. In DNA, the CDR3 is TGTGCCAGCTCAGCGGGGGGGAGGCGGTATGGCTACACCTTC.

The chain joins TRBV18 to TRBJ2-3; 8 bases align to TRBD2. Germline V gene data show CDR1 as KGHSH and CDR2 as LQKENI. The CDR3 has 15 amino acids. J lost 6 bases, V lost 2 bases, and 7 bases had no gene match. The CDR3 region has the DNA TGTGCCAGCTCACCAGCCCCGGGGGGGCCCGATACGCAGTATTTT. This translates into CASSPAPGGPDTQYF.

The V call is TRBV19, the J call TRBJ2-6; D might be TRBD2 (5 bases). Germline V lookup: CDR1 LNHDA, CDR2 SQIVND (reference sequence). The CDR3 extends over 14 amino acids. With 4 bases removed from V and 2 bases from J, the gap between germline ends came to 6 bases. The CDR3: CASSRETGANVLTF. DNA of the CDR3: TGTGCCAGTAGTAGGGAGACTGGGGCCAACGTCCTGACTTTC.

Here the CDR3 reads CASSLVSGRGSETQYF. The DNA for the CDR3 is TGCGCCAGCAGCTTGGTGAGCGGGAGGGGGTCAGAGACCCAGTACTTC. The chain recombines TRBV5-1 with TRBJ2-5, with 10 bases that match TRBD2. V dropped 0 bases and J dropped 4; count of bases not matched to a gene: 6. The germline CDR1 and CDR2 sequences are SGHRS and YFSETQ. The CDR3 loop spans 16 amino acids. Full variable domain (outside the CDR3, taken from reference TRBV5-1 and TRBJ2-5): KAGVTQTPRYLIKTRGQQVTLSCSPISGHRSVSWYQQTPGQGLQFLFEYFSETQRNKGNFPGRFSGRQFSNSRSEMNVSTLELGDSALYLCASSLVSGRGSETQYFGPGTRLLVL.

The chain has TRBV7-2 and TRBJ2-1; perhaps TRBD2 as D (6 bases). From germline, CDR1 is SGHTA and CDR2 FQGNSA. The CDR3 covers 15 residues. V lost 5 bases, J lost 0 bases, and 11 bases lay in between. The CDR3 reads CASSVYGSSYNEQFF. Here the CDR3 DNA reads TGTGCCAGCAGCGTCTACGGGAGCTCCTACAATGAGCAGTTCTTC.

CDR3 sequence reads: CASSPPGRVKNIQYF. The CDR3 coding sequence is TGTGCCAGCAGCCCTCCCGGCAGGGTCAAAAACATTCAGTACTTC. This chain uses TRBV6-5 with TRBJ2-4; D is perhaps TRBD1 (5 bases). The CDR3 consists of 15 residues. V was pared by 6 bases and J by 3 bases, with 15 bases between. The V gene's germline CDR1 is MNHEY and CDR2 SVGAGI.

This clone was observed once. The chain carries TRBV27 and TRBJ2-3, with D unresolved. This CDR3 is built from 15 residues. Germline lookup yields CDR1 MNHEY and CDR2 SMNVEV (reference sequence). Trimming pared 4 bases from V and 1 base from J, leaving 12 bases between. CDR3 bases: TGTGCCAGCAGTTCGACTGTTCGGGGCACAGATACGCAGTATTTT. The encoded protein is CASSSTVRGTDTQYF.

In its sample, this clone was seen a few times. The chain combines TRBV7-2 with TRBJ2-5, with D possibly matching TRBD2 (5 bases). Germline lookup yields CDR1 SGHTA and CDR2 FQGNSA. The CDR3 covers 13 residues. Trimming shortened V by 4 bases and J by 4 bases, and 10 bases separated the two germline ends. The CDR3: CASSSGSRETQYF. As DNA, the CDR3 is TGTGCCAGCAGCTCTGGGAGTAGAGAGACCCAGTACTTC.

This chain uses TRBV7-9 with TRBJ2-2; 7 bases align to TRBD1. Germline V gives CDR1 SEHNR, CDR2 FQNEAQ (reference sequence). The CDR3 is made up of 16 amino acids. Germline trimming cut 5 bases from V and 7 bases from J; bases unmatched to any gene: 13. DNA of the CDR3: TGTGCCAGCAGCCCCACGACAGGGATAGTTCACGGGGAGCTGTTTTTT. The encoded protein is CASSPTTGIVHGELFF.

This clone has a handful of counts. This chain joins TRBV5-4 and TRBJ2-3; weak D call: TRBD1 (5 bases). The V end lost 4 bases, the J end lost 2 bases, and 11 bases lay between the germline ends. Germline V CDR1 and CDR2: SGHNT, YYREEE (reference sequence). This CDR3 has 14 residues. The CDR3 nucleotides are TGTGCCAGCAGCCCCGACAGTTTCACAGATACGCAGTATTTT. Translated: CASSPDSFTDTQYF.

This chain's CDR3 is CASSVQGAGNTIYF. CDR3 DNA sequence: TGTGCCAGCAGCGTACAGGGGGCTGGAAACACCATATATTTT. The chain uses TRBV11-2 and TRBJ1-3; 8 bases map to TRBD1. CDR1 and CDR2 (germline): SGHAT, FQNNGV. This CDR3 comprises 14 residues. V trimming: 5 bases; J trimming: 2 bases; junction bases outside the gene matches: 2.

The V call is TRBV27, the J call TRBJ2-1; 8 bases match TRBD1. Germline V CDR1 and CDR2: MNHEY, SMNVEV (reference sequence). The CDR3 sequence is 14 residues long. J was trimmed by 6 bases and V by 4 bases; bases with no gene match: 5. Here the CDR3 DNA reads TGTGCCAGCAGTTCCAGGGGGCTCCTCAATGAGCAGTTCTTC. Its translation: CASSSRGLLNEQFF.

This sequence joins TRBV2 and TRBJ1-2, with TRBD1 matching 7 bases. Germline CDR1 SNHLY, CDR2 FYNNEI. The CDR3 loop spans 16 amino acids. After removal of 4 bases from V and 2 bases from J, the junction contained 10 bases not matched to a gene. CDR3 amino acids: CASSADRARANYGYTF. The CDR3 bases are TGTGCCAGCAGTGCCGACAGGGCCCGAGCCAACTATGGCTACACCTTC.

The chain carries TRBV29-1 and TRBJ1-1; the match to TRBD1 covers 10 bases. V shed 4 bases, J shed 2 bases, and the junction held 1 base outside the gene matches. CDR1 and CDR2 (germline): SQVTM, ANQGSEA. The CDR3 is made up of 13 amino acids. CDR3 sequence (DNA): TGCAGCGTTGGGGACAGGGGTAACACTGAAGCTTTCTTT. It is translated as CSVGDRGNTEAFF.

This chain joins TRBV7-8 and TRBJ1-1, with 8 bases matching TRBD1. CDR1 and CDR2 from the germline V gene are SGHVS and FQNEAQ. The CDR3 sequence is 15 residues long. Trimming cost V 5 bases and J 4 bases; bases outside gene matches: 9. The CDR3 region is CASSAKTGASTEAFF. The CDR3 nucleotides read TGTGCCAGCAGCGCAAAGACAGGGGCCTCCACTGAAGCTTTCTTT.

The chain joins TRBV7-2 to TRBJ1-5; D remains ambiguous. From germline, CDR1 is SGHTA and CDR2 FQGNSA. Trimming shortened V by 5 bases and J by 0 bases, and 14 bases separated the two germline ends. The length of the CDR3 is 16 residues. Written as DNA, the CDR3 is TGTGCCAGCAGCCCCCAAGCGTCGGATAGCAATCAGCCCCAGCATTTT. Translated: CASSPQASDSNQPQHF. Using reference TRBV7-2 and TRBJ1-5 for the parts outside the CDR3, the full variable domain is GAGVSQSPSNKVTEKGKDVELRCDPISGHTALYWYRQSLGQGLEFLIYFQGNSAPDKSGLPSDRFSAERTGGSVSTLTIQRTQQEDSAVYLCASSPQASDSNQPQHFGDGTRLSIL.

The chain combines TRBV6-5 with TRBJ2-4; 8 bases agree with TRBD1. The CDR3 is 15 amino acids. Looked up from germline, CDR1 is MNHEY and CDR2 is SVGAGI. J was trimmed by 10 bases and V by 6 bases; bases with no gene match: 14. CDR3 nucleotides: TGTGCCAGCAGCGCACGTGCACGGACAGGGTTTATTCAGTACTTC. Its protein is CASSARARTGFIQYF.

The chain carries TRBV5-6 and TRBJ2-7; 8 bases are shared with TRBD2. This CDR3 has 16 residues. The germline gives CDR1 SGHDT, CDR2 YYEEEE. Trimming cost V 0 bases and J 0 bases; bases outside gene matches: 5. The CDR3 coding sequence is TGTGCCAGCAGCTTGGACCTCGGGGGGGCCTCCTACGAGCAGTACTTC. This encodes CASSLDLGGASYEQYF.

The gene calls are TRBV27 and TRBJ2-1, with D perhaps TRBD2 (6 bases). The CDR3 sequence is 15 residues long. The V end lost 3 bases, the J end lost 3 bases, and 12 bases lay between the germline ends. Germline values: CDR1 MNHEY, CDR2 SMNVEV (reference sequence). The CDR3 DNA sequence: TGTGCCAGCAGTTTGTTTAGCGGAGACTACAATGAGCAGTTCTTC. Its translation: CASSLFSGDYNEQFF.

In regard to this clone: Other nucleotide sequences in the sample specify the same CDR3. CDR3 in amino acids: CASSLEGRGGTDTQYF. The CDR3, as DNA: TGTGCCAGCAGCTTAGAGGGGCGGGGAGGCACAGATACGCAGTATTTT. The rearrangement uses TRBV7-3 and TRBJ2-3, with TRBD2 as a possible D gene (6 bases). V was cut by 2 bases and J by 1 base, with 13 bases left in between. CDR3 length: 16 residues. Germline values: CDR1 SGHTA, CDR2 FQGTGA.

The chain uses TRBV9 and TRBJ2-2; a possible D gene is TRBD1 (6 bases). V was clipped by 0 bases and J by 7 bases, with 13 bases between them. The CDR3 sequence is 15 residues long. Germline assignment: CDR1 SGDLS and CDR2 YYNGEE. The CDR3 bases are TGTGCCAGCAGCGTAGACCCCAGCAGGGGCGGGGAGCTGTTTTTT. It encodes CASSVDPSRGGELFF.